This T cell receptor beta chain appears in the sequencing data of a study of T cell repertoires in cytomegalovirus infection. This clonotype was detected a few times. One entry per CDR3 protein, called by TCRdb with MiXCR from the reads. The sample shows 450,000 to 650,000 distinct CDR3 sequences, about 30% of them seen only once. Sequenced sample: PBMCs. The TCR sequence derives from a human donor in good health (CMV status not recorded). Some clones in this sample may be carry-over from other donors' samples.

As DNA, the CDR3 is TGTGCCACCAGCAGGTGGCCGGACTCTGGAAACACCATATATTTT. Amino acids: CATSRWPDSGNTIYF. This chain joins TRBV15 and TRBJ1-3; D gene ambiguous. V shed 3 bases and J shed 0 bases, with 9 bases lying between them. Looked up from germline, CDR1 is LNHNV and CDR2 is YYDKDF (reference sequence). This CDR3 region has 15 residues.